A single sample gave rise to the 30 T cell receptor beta chains below, sequenced in a study of T cell responses to AZD1222 COVID-19 vaccine. Produced via immunoSEQ multiplex PCR; TCRdb's table is partial and in-frame only. In the table there are about 180,000 clones, about 90% of which are singletons. The material was peripheral blood, obtained 28 days after the second AZD1222 dose. These receptors came from an adult who received the AZD1222 COVID-19 vaccine.

V and J are TRBV27 and TRBJ2-7, with a tentative D call TRBD1 (5 bases). Germline assignment: CDR1 MNHEY and CDR2 SMNVEV (reference sequence). The CDR3 consists of 14 residues. V was cut by 3 bases and J by 3 bases, with 12 bases left in between. CDR3 amino acids: CASSFLGADYEQYF. The CDR3 coding sequence is TGTGCCAGCAGTTTTCTTGGGGCAGACTACGAGCAGTACTTC.

J is TRBJ1-2 and V is TRBV4-1; D not resolved. The V end lost 6 bases, the J end lost 0 bases, and 20 bases lay between the germline ends. The CDR3 loop spans 17 amino acids. The germline V gene has CDR1 MGHRA and CDR2 YSYEKL. The DNA for the CDR3 is TGCGCCAGCAGTCCCATCTTCCGGGTCGGGGCTAACTATGGCTACACCTTC. Translating it yields CASSPIFRVGANYGYTF.

The chain has TRBV5-5 and TRBJ1-2; TRBD1 is a possible D gene (5 bases). CDR3 length equals 15 residues. The V gene's germline CDR1 is SGHKS and CDR2 YYEKEE (reference sequence). Trimming removed 1 base from V and 4 bases from J, with 14 bases in between. In DNA, the CDR3 is TGTGCCAGCAGCTTGTCTAGCCGGCAGGGCTATGGCTACACCTTC. Translation gives CASSLSSRQGYGYTF. Full variable domain (remainder filled in from reference TRBV5-5 and TRBJ1-2): DAGVTQSPTHLIKTRGQQVTLRCSPISGHKSVSWYQQVLGQGPQFIFQYYEKEERGRGNFPDRFSARQFPNYSSELNVNALLLGDSALYLCASSLSSRQGYGYTFGSGTRLTVV.

V usage is TRBV14 and J usage is TRBJ2-2, with D perhaps TRBD1 (5 bases). The V gene's germline CDR1 is SGHDN and CDR2 FVKESK. The V end was cut by 3 bases, the J end by 1 base, with 12 bases between. CDR3 length equals 16 residues. Written as DNA, the CDR3 is TGTGCCAGCAGCCATAGACAGATTGGGAACACCGGGGAGCTGTTTTTT. Translating it yields CASSHRQIGNTGELFF.

The chain uses TRBV11-2 and TRBJ2-6; a possible D gene is TRBD1 (6 bases). The CDR3 sequence is 18 residues long. V was trimmed by 4 bases and J by 0 bases, leaving 16 bases between them. Per germline, CDR1 SGHAT and CDR2 FQNNGV. The chain's CDR3 is CASSSAGTRYSGANVLTF. The CDR3 nucleotides read TGTGCCAGCAGCTCGGCCGGGACACGCTACTCTGGGGCCAACGTCCTGACTTTC.

The chain recombines TRBV6-2 or TRBV6-3 with TRBJ1-5; 8 positions match TRBD1. The CDR3 has 16 amino acids. After removal of 4 bases from V and 6 bases from J, the junction contained 11 bases not matched to a gene. CDR1 MNHEY and CDR2 SVGEGT come from the germline V gene. The CDR3 DNA sequence: TGTGCCAGCAGTTCCCACGACAGGGGTCGGGCTCAGCCCCAGCATTTT. Amino acid sequence: CASSSHDRGRAQPQHF.

J is TRBJ2-3 and V is TRBV5-4; perhaps TRBD2 as D (6 bases). There are 14 residues in the CDR3. V was clipped by 4 bases and J by 5 bases, with 14 bases between them. Germline V gene lookup returns CDR1 SGHNT and CDR2 YYREEE (reference sequence). For the CDR3, the DNA is TGTGCCAGCAGCCGCCGCGGGGCAATAGATACGCAGTATTTT. Encoded protein: CASSRRGAIDTQYF.

Only one count was recorded for this clone. The V and J genes are TRBV4-3 and TRBJ1-1; tentative D call: TRBD1 (6 bases). Per germline, CDR1 LGHNA and CDR2 YSLEER. The CDR3 contains 15 residues. Trimming shortened V by 2 bases and J by 1 base, and 11 bases separated the two germline ends. CDR3 coding DNA: TGCGCCAGCAGCCAACCTGGACAGCGGAACACTGAAGCTTTCTTT. Protein product: CASSQPGQRNTEAFF.

The chain carries TRBV13 and TRBJ2-1, with TRBD1 as a possible D gene (5 bases). CDR3 length equals 14 residues. The germline V and J ends were trimmed by 5 bases and 2 bases, with 10 bases remaining between them. Germline assignment: CDR1 PRHDT and CDR2 FYEKMQ (reference sequence). The CDR3 DNA sequence: TGTGCCAGCAGCCCGAGGACAACCTACAATGAGCAGTTCTTC. Encoded protein: CASSPRTTYNEQFF.

J is TRBJ1-2 and V is TRBV6-4; D uncertain. Germline CDR1 and CDR2: MRHNA and SNTAGT. The CDR3 has 10 amino acids. CDR3 coding DNA: TGTTCGGGCCAGGTCTATGGCTACACCTTC. Protein sequence: CSGQVYGYTF.

The chain joins TRBV5-4 to TRBJ2-3, with TRBD2 identical over 7 bases. The J segment lost 6 bases and the V segment lost 4 bases, leaving 11 bases of the junction unmatched. This CDR3 region has 15 residues. Germline V gives CDR1 SGHNT, CDR2 YYREEE (reference sequence). The CDR3 DNA reads TGTGCCAGCAGCCAGGGACTACCCGTGATTGATACGCAGTATTTT. Protein sequence: CASSQGLPVIDTQYF. Full variable domain (outside the CDR3, taken from reference TRBV5-4 and TRBJ2-3): ETGVTQSPTHLIKTRGQQVTLRCSSQSGHNTVSWYQQALGQGPQFIFQYYREEENGRGNFPPRFSGLQFPNYSSELNVNALELDDSALYLCASSQGLPVIDTQYFGPGTRLTVL.

In this sample, this clone turned up once. This chain links TRBV5-1 with TRBJ2-3; D not certain. Per germline, CDR1 SGHRS and CDR2 YFSETQ. Trimming removed 0 bases at V and 0 bases at J, with 11 bases between. CDR3 size: 16 residues. The CDR3 protein is CASSLEPRPSTDTQYF. In nucleotides, the CDR3 is TGCGCCAGCAGCTTGGAACCCAGGCCGAGCACAGATACGCAGTATTTT.

There are a few counts of this clone. This sequence joins TRBV5-5 and TRBJ2-1, with TRBD2 as a possible D gene (6 bases). The CDR3 totals 14 residues. Germline V gene data show CDR1 as SGHKS and CDR2 as YYEKEE (reference sequence). V shed 4 bases and J shed 4 bases, with 12 bases lying between them. This CDR3 reads CASSRLGGYNEQFF. CDR3 nucleotide sequence: TGTGCCAGCAGCCGTTTAGGAGGGTACAATGAGCAGTTCTTC.

The chain uses TRBV5-8 and TRBJ1-3, with a tentative D call TRBD1 (5 bases). The CDR3 loop spans 14 amino acids. Per the germline V gene, CDR1 is SGHTS and CDR2 is YDEGEE. V dropped 7 bases and J dropped 3 bases, with 14 bases sitting between them. The CDR3 reads CASSKGLSGNTIYF. DNA for the CDR3: TGTGCCAGCTCGAAGGGGCTGAGTGGAAACACCATATATTTT.

This clone has more than one count but fewer than ten. The chain employs TRBV30 and TRBJ1-5, with 7 nucleotides matching TRBD1. From germline, CDR1 is GTSNPN and CDR2 SVGIG (reference sequence). V shed 3 bases and J 7 bases; nucleotides not matched to a gene: 9. The CDR3 runs 14 residues. CDR3 region: CAWSQGQAGQPQHF. CDR3 nucleotide sequence: TGTGCCTGGAGCCAAGGACAGGCGGGGCAGCCCCAGCATTTT.

The gene calls are TRBV7-9 and TRBJ2-5; 16 nucleotides agree with TRBD2. Trimming removed 5 bases from V and 4 bases from J; junction bases left unmatched: 4. Germline values: CDR1 SEHNR, CDR2 FQNEAQ (reference sequence). The CDR3 is 16 residues long. The CDR3 sequence: CASSLGTSGGGETQYF. As DNA, the CDR3 is TGTGCCAGCAGCCTCGGGACTAGCGGGGGGGGAGAGACCCAGTACTTC.

V is TRBV2 and J is TRBJ2-3, with TRBD2 identical over 9 bases. The CDR3 covers 16 residues. V lost 7 bases, J lost 1 base, and 9 bases stayed unmatched. Germline CDR1 is SNHLY and CDR2 is FYNNEI. The CDR3 DNA is TGTGCCAGCAACGACGGGCGGGGGGGTGGCACAGATACGCAGTATTTT. This sequence encodes CASNDGRGGGTDTQYF.

V usage is TRBV5-6 and J usage is TRBJ2-7; the D gene could be TRBD1 or TRBD2 (5 bases each). Germline V gene sequence: CDR1 SGHDT, CDR2 YYEEEE. V was cut by 0 bases and J by 2 bases, with 9 bases left in between. The CDR3 contains 14 residues. The CDR3 coding sequence is TGTGCCAGCAGCTTGGGGGACCGAACCTACGAGCAGTACTTC. The encoded protein is CASSLGDRTYEQYF.

The chain joins TRBV30 to TRBJ1-5; unclear D gene. The ends were cut back, 3 bases at V and 0 bases at J, with 12 bases in the middle. The CDR3 length is 15 residues. Germline lookup yields CDR1 GTSNPN and CDR2 SVGIG (reference sequence). CDR3 sequence: CAWSPPMSSNQPQHF. CDR3 coding DNA: TGTGCCTGGAGCCCTCCCATGAGTAGCAATCAGCCCCAGCATTTT.

With respect to this clone: Additional DNA sequences in this sample encode the identical CDR3. The chain couples TRBV5-1 to TRBJ2-5; TRBD1 matches at 9 bases. In germline, CDR1 is SGHRS, CDR2 YFSETQ. The CDR3 totals 14 residues. Trimming removed 2 bases from V and 5 bases from J; junction bases left unmatched: 4. DNA for the CDR3: TGCGCCAGCAGCTTAGGACAGGGGAGGGAGACCCAGTACTTC. This codes for CASSLGQGRETQYF.

The chain has TRBV4-3 and TRBJ1-2; D is uncertain. This CDR3 is built from 14 residues. V lost 0 bases and J lost 5, with 10 bases in between. In germline, CDR1 is LGHNA, CDR2 YSLEER. The CDR3 is CASSQEPLGYGYTF. Written as DNA, the CDR3 is TGCGCCAGCAGCCAAGAACCGCTCGGGTATGGCTACACCTTC.

In its sample, this clone was seen once. The chain links TRBV7-3 to TRBJ1-1; D unresolved. Trimming stripped 1 base from V and 1 base from J, with 7 bases between. CDR1 SGHTA and CDR2 FQGTGA come from the germline V gene. This CDR3 comprises 14 residues. The CDR3 DNA follows: TGTGCCAGCAGCTTAAGTACGGGGAACACTGAAGCTTTCTTT. Translation: CASSLSTGNTEAFF.

The CDR3 DNA is TGTGCCAGTAGTACGAACCCCGGACAGACCAACTATGGCTACACCTTC. This translates into CASSTNPGQTNYGYTF. The genes are TRBV19 and TRBJ1-2; TRBD1 might be the D (6 bases). Germline V CDR1 and CDR2: LNHDA, SQIVND (reference sequence). V lost 4 bases and J 2 bases, leaving 17 bases between the germline ends. CDR3 length: 16 amino acids. Complete variable domain (other parts from reference TRBV19 and TRBJ1-2): DGGITQSPKYLFRKEGQNVTLSCEQNLNHDAMYWYRQDPGQGLRLIYYSQIVNDFQKGDIAEGYSVSREKKESFPLTVTSAQKNPTAFYLCASSTNPGQTNYGYTFGSGTRLTVV.

The V gene is TRBV18, the J gene TRBJ2-7; 7 nucleotides agree with TRBD2. Losses at the gene ends were 5 bases for V and 2 bases for J; bases not matched to a gene: 6. The germline CDR1 and CDR2 sequences are KGHSH and LQKENI. The CDR3 is 14 amino acids. The CDR3 bases are TGTGCCAGCTCAGCGACTAGCTATACCTACGAGCAGTACTTC. This translates into CASSATSYTYEQYF.

This clone was seen more than once but under ten times. The CDR3 sequence is CAWRLRGSSYNSPLHF. CDR3 DNA sequence: TGTGCCTGGAGGTTAAGGGGGAGCTCCTATAATTCACCCCTCCACTTT. The V gene is TRBV30, the J gene TRBJ1-6; tentatively, D is TRBD1 (6 bases). The CDR3 loop spans 16 amino acids. Trimming cost V 3 bases and J 0 bases, with 12 bases left between them. CDR1 is GTSNPN, CDR2 SVGIG, per germline (reference sequence). The full variable domain, its missing parts supplied by reference TRBV30 and TRBJ1-6, is SQTIHQWPATLVQPVGSPLSLECTVEGTSNPNLYWYRQAAGRGLQLLFYSVGIGQISSEVPQNLSASRPQDRQFILSSKKLLLSDSGFYLCAWRLRGSSYNSPLHFGNGTRLTVT.

J is TRBJ2-3 and V is TRBV5-1; unclear D gene. V was clipped by 0 bases and J by 5 bases, with 10 bases between them. CDR1 and CDR2 (germline): SGHRS, YFSETQ. The CDR3 has 14 residues. The CDR3 loop reads CASSLDHPGDTQYF. In DNA, the CDR3 is TGCGCCAGCAGCTTGGACCATCCCGGAGATACGCAGTATTTT. Filled out from reference TRBV5-1 and TRBJ2-3, the complete variable domain reads KAGVTQTPRYLIKTRGQQVTLSCSPISGHRSVSWYQQTPGQGLQFLFEYFSETQRNKGNFPGRFSGRQFSNSRSEMNVSTLELGDSALYLCASSLDHPGDTQYFGPGTRLTVL.

The CDR3 DNA reads TGTGCCAGCAGTGTGGGCAGGGGCAATTCACCCCTCCACTTT. This translates into CASSVGRGNSPLHF. V usage is TRBV2 and J usage is TRBJ1-6, with a possible D match to TRBD1 (6 bases). This CDR3 has 14 amino acids. Trimming took off 4 bases at V and 7 bases at J, with 11 bases between the two ends. Germline V lookup: CDR1 SNHLY, CDR2 FYNNEI.

The chain is built from TRBV10-3 and TRBJ1-1, with D perhaps TRBD1 (5 bases). CDR1 and CDR2 (germline): ENHRY, SYGVKD. This CDR3 comprises 14 residues. Trimming left V 2 bases short and J 3 bases short, with 10 bases between. CDR3 residues: CAISESREDTEAFF. CDR3 sequence (DNA): TGTGCCATCAGTGAGAGCAGGGAGGACACTGAAGCTTTCTTT.

The chain couples TRBV6-6 to TRBJ2-7; D assignment may be TRBD1 or TRBD2 (5 bases each). V gave up 5 bases and J gave up 0 bases, with 17 bases separating them. CDR1 MNHNY and CDR2 SVGAGI come from the germline V gene (reference sequence). The CDR3 contains 16 residues. The CDR3: CASSLLGAKSSYEQYF. Here the CDR3 DNA reads TGTGCCAGCAGTCTACTAGGGGCCAAGAGCTCCTACGAGCAGTACTTC.

This clone was observed a handful of times. The J gene is TRBJ1-4, the V gene TRBV6-5, with D unclear. The V end was cut by 0 bases, the J end by 5 bases, with 10 bases between. CDR3 length equals 15 residues. CDR1 is MNHEY and CDR2 is SVGAGI in the germline V gene. CDR3 DNA sequence: TGTGCCAGCAGTTACTCGAGGGCAGAAAATGAAAAACTGTTTTTT. Amino acid sequence: CASSYSRAENEKLFF.